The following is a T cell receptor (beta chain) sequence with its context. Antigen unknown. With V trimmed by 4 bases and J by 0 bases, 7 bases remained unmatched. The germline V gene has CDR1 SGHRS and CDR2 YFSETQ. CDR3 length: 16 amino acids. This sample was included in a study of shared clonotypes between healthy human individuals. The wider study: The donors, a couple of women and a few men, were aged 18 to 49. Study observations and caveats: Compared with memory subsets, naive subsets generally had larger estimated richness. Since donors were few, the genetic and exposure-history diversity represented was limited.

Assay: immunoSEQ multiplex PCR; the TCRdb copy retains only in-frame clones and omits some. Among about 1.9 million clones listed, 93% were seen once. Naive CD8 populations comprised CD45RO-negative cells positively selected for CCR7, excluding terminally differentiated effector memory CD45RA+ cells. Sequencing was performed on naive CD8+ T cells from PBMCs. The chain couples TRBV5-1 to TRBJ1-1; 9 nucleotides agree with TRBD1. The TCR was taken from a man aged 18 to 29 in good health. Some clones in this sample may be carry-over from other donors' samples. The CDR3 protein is CASSQGTGSVNTEAFF. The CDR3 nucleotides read TGCGCCAGCAGCCAAGGGACAGGGTCCGTGAACACTGAAGCTTTCTTT.